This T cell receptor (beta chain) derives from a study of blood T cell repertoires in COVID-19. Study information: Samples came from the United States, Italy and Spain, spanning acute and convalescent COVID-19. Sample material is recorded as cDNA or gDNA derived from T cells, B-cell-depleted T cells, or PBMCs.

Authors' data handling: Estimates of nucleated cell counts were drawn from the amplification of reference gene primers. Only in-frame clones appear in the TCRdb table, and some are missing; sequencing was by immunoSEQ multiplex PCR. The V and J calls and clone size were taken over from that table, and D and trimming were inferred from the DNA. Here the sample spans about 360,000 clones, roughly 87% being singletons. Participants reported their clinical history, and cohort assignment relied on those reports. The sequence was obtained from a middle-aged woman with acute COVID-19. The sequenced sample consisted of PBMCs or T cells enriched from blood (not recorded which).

Here the CDR3 reads CASSRQGFGYTF. CDR3 in DNA: TGTGCCAGCAGCCGACAGGGTTTTGGCTACACCTTC. The chain carries TRBV2 and TRBJ1-2; the match to TRBD1 covers 7 bases. This CDR3 is 12 amino acids long. Germline values: CDR1 SNHLY, CDR2 FYNNEI. J lost 7 bases, V lost 6 bases, and 5 bases had no gene match.